This T cell receptor (beta chain) was identified during a study of T cells in Graves' hyperthyroidism and ophthalmopathy. The TCR beta CDR3 regions underwent amplification using RNA transcripts as the source. A first-round RT-PCR of the TCR CDR3 used the HTBI primer set. TCRdb reprocessed the multiplex PCR reads with MiXCR, giving one entry per CDR3 protein. The repertoire includes a few hundred thousand distinct CDR3 sequences, 14% to 15% of them detected once, and about an eighth sits in the top ten. This clonotype was counted ten times or more. Diagnosis of hyperthyroidism was new in patients aged 18 to 65, and its duration was under 2 months. Every diagnosis used clinical symptoms, serum thyroxine and TRAb, thyroid ultrasound and orbital computed tomography. PBMCs were sourced from more than 9 ml fresh peripheral blood. This CDR3 has 16 amino acids. Germline CDR1 SGHTA, CDR2 FQGNSA. V dropped 5 bases and J dropped 1; count of bases not matched to a gene: 8.

The gene calls are TRBV7-2 and TRBJ2-3, with 8 nucleotides matching TRBD2. This receptor was taken from a woman aged 40 to 50 with Graves' hyperthyroidism that later progressed to Graves' ophthalmopathy. The sample consisted of blood. The CDR3 DNA reads TGTGCCAGCAGCACCACTCGGGGGGGCCGCACAGATACGCAGTATTTT. Its protein is CASSTTRGGRTDTQYF.